This TCR beta chain appears in the sequencing data of a study of high-grade serous ovarian cancer treatment subgroups. Study in general: Each sample yielded on average approximately 7,700 unique TCR beta rearrangements from around 14,000 reads.

This clone was counted between two and nine times. The antigen is unknown. The tumor samples were collected prior to definitive surgery or chemotherapy. V lost 5 bases, J lost 10 bases, and 15 bases lay in between. This CDR3 is 14 amino acids long. Germline V gene lookup returns CDR1 MNHEY and CDR2 SVGAGI. The repertoire was sequenced with immunoSEQ multiplex PCR; TCRdb's copy has only in-frame clones and lacks some. Found here are about 8,500 clones, 70% to 80% of them singletons; the top ten hold around 6.6%. Regarding the study as a whole: Higher neoantigen levels went with greater TCR clonal relatedness. Repertoire analysis covered CDR3 alone, not CDR1 or CDR2. Bulk tumor TCR sequencing gave no spatial information.

Sequenced material: tumor tissue. V is TRBV6-5 and J is TRBJ1-6; D remains unclear. The clonotype comes from a human donor with high-grade serous ovarian cancer. The chain's CDR3 is CASSPNAGGSPLHF. In DNA, the CDR3 is TGTGCCAGCAGTCCGAATGCGGGTGGCTCACCCCTCCACTTT.